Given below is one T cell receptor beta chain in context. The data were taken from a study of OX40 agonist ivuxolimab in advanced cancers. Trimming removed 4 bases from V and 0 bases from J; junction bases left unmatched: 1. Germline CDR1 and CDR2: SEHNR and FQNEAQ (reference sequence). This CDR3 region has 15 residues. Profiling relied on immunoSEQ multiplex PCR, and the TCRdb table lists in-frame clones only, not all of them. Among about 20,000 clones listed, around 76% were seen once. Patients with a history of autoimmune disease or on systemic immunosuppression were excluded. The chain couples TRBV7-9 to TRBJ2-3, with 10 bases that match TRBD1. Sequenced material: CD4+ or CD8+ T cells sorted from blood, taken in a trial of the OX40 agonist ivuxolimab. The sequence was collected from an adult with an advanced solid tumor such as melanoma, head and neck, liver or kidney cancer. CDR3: CASSSGQGSTDTQYF. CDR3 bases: TGTGCCAGCAGCTCGGGACAGGGGAGCACAGATACGCAGTATTTT.